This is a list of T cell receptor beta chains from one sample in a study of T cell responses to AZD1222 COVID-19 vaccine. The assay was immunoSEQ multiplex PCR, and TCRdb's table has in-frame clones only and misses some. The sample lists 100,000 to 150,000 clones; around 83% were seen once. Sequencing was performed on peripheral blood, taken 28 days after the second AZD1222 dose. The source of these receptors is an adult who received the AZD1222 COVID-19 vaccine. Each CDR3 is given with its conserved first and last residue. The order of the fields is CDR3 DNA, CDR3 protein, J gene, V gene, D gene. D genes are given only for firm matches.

CDR3nt: TGTGCCAGCAGCGTAGGGGACGGCCCCTACGAGCAGTACTTC; CDR3aa: CASSVGDGPYEQYF; j_gene: TRBJ2-7; v_gene: TRBV9; d_gene: -
CDR3nt: TGTGCCAGCAGCTTATTCCAAGAGACCCAGTACTTC; CDR3aa: CASSLFQETQYF; j_gene: TRBJ2-5; v_gene: TRBV7-6; d_gene: -
CDR3nt: TGTGCCACCAGCAGAGACACAAACAGGCCCACAGATACGCAGTATTTT; CDR3aa: CATSRDTNRPTDTQYF; j_gene: TRBJ2-3; v_gene: TRBV15; d_gene: -
CDR3nt: TGTGCCAGCAGCCGGAGGGGGAATGAGCAGTTCTTC; CDR3aa: CASSRRGNEQFF; j_gene: TRBJ2-1; v_gene: TRBV11-2; d_gene: -
CDR3nt: TGTGCCAGTAGTATAGAAGGACAGGGGGAGCAGCCCCAGCATTTT; CDR3aa: CASSIEGQGEQPQHF; j_gene: TRBJ1-5; v_gene: TRBV19; d_gene: TRBD1
CDR3nt: TGTGCCAGCAGTTTAACCACAGGGGGTGGCTACACCTTC; CDR3aa: CASSLTTGGGYTF; j_gene: TRBJ1-2; v_gene: TRBV27; d_gene: TRBD1
CDR3nt: TGCGCCAGCAGCCAGGCGGGGGACACCATATATTTT; CDR3aa: CASSQAGDTIYF; j_gene: TRBJ1-3; v_gene: TRBV4-1; d_gene: -
CDR3nt: TGCGCCCGCAGCCAGGGGGGGGGCGCAGGGCAGTACTTC; CDR3aa: CARSQGGGAGQYF; j_gene: TRBJ2-7; v_gene: TRBV5-1; d_gene: -
CDR3nt: TGTGCCAGCAGCTTGTTCGGGACAGGGGGCAATCAGCCCCAGCATTTT; CDR3aa: CASSLFGTGGNQPQHF; j_gene: TRBJ1-5; v_gene: TRBV5-6; d_gene: TRBD1
CDR3nt: TGTGCCAGCAGTTACTCGACAGGGTTCTATGGCTACACCTTC; CDR3aa: CASSYSTGFYGYTF; j_gene: TRBJ1-2; v_gene: TRBV6-5; d_gene: TRBD1